Listed below are T cell receptor beta chains from one sample, sequenced in a study of blood T cells in healthy people across ages. TCRdb used MiXCR to reprocess the 5' RACE reads, holding one entry per CDR3 protein. Of about 780,000 distinct CDR3 sequences in the sample, around a quarter were seen once. These data were also reused for a study on T cells of mothers and their children.

Source material: blood. The receptors stem from a boy younger than 18 in good health. Each CDR3 is given without its conserved first and last residue.

V gene	CDR3 protein
TRBV30	AWSGGREQY
TRBV9	ASSGGVQETQY
TRBV6-1	ASSERPSITYEQY
TRBV12-3/TRBV12-4	ASGNSGGQETQY
TRBV7-3	ANPRDEQY
TRBV6-6	ASSPYTGASGYT
TRBV5-1	ASSLLLAEDPDTQY
TRBV27	ASSPSGTGSSLYRNEQF
TRBV7-2	ASSRLGRGTQETQY
TRBV12-3/TRBV12-4	ASSLGQLTDQEAF
TRBV7-9	ASSLPTGGITDTQY
TRBV3-1	ASSQEWRISRYGQY
TRBV27	ASSPTARGGGELF
TRBV12-3/TRBV12-4	ASPGAPNYGYT
TRBV28	ASSGTAALTDTQY
TRBV12-5	ASGLVHEQY
TRBV7-2	ASSLALGSAYEQY
TRBV12-3/TRBV12-4	ASSSQQGANTEAF
TRBV29-1	SVESPGGEQY
TRBV3-1	ASRQGVGTEAF
TRBV28	ASSWAGAKNIQY
TRBV20-1	SARTSEAYEQY
TRBV5-5	ASSSGTLHEQY
TRBV11-1	ASSESIGQAYFATNEKLF
TRBV7-9	ASSPKGANYGYT
TRBV18	ASSPGTSNSPLH
TRBV5-1	ASSSHLRGASGANVLT
TRBV11-2	ASSLVRAVYNEQF
TRBV14	ASSPTGTNRPNYGYT
TRBV10-3	AIKARPEETQY
TRBV20-1	SAPVPSGPERY
TRBV11-2	ASSLGTGGPNTGELF
TRBV28	ASTPGQGIYEQY
TRBV12-3/TRBV12-4	ASSLWGETGRDEQF
TRBV20-1	SAKGGTGLYEQY
TRBV29-1	SVGPVQEIQY
TRBV3-1	ASSQRGDRDEQF
TRBV13	ASSLHRDWYGYT
TRBV4-1	ASSPTFTNEQF
TRBV5-1	ASSSGTPGPEKLF